The 10 T cell receptor beta chains listed next were all sequenced from one sample in a study of blood T cells in healthy people across ages. For the second PCR, which ran for about 7 to 11 cycles, a sample-barcoded 5' primer and a J-beta primer mix were used. From the 5' RACE reads, TCRdb called clonotypes with MiXCR, one entry per CDR3 protein. The repertoire holds fewer than 1,000,000 distinct CDR3 sequences, with around half as singletons. Material: blood. The receptors were sampled from a man older than 75 in good health.

This clonotype was detected once. V and J are TRBV20-1 and TRBJ1-2, with D tentatively TRBD1 (5 bases). The CDR3 has 11 amino acids. V lost 6 bases to trimming and J lost 7 bases, with 12 bases between them. Looked up from germline, CDR1 is DFQATT and CDR2 is SNEGSKA (reference sequence). CDR3: CSATRVSGYTF. The DNA of the CDR3 is TGCAGTGCAACCAGGGTTTCTGGCTACACCTTC.

The chain carries TRBV20-1 and TRBJ1-5; D call uncertain. Trimming cost V 0 bases and J 0 bases, with 9 bases left between them. The germline V gene encodes CDR1 DFQATT and CDR2 SNEGSKA (reference sequence). The CDR3 is 15 amino acids. The CDR3 bases are TGCAGTGCTAGAGATGCCAGCCTTAGCAATCAGCCCCAGCATTTT. Translated, it gives CSARDASLSNQPQHF.

This clonotype was observed at least ten times. The J gene is TRBJ2-1, the V gene TRBV5-1; 8 nucleotides align to TRBD1. V was clipped by 0 bases and J by 1 base; unmatched bases: 0. This CDR3 spans 15 amino acids. Germline V gives CDR1 SGHRS, CDR2 YFSETQ. CDR3 nucleotides: TGCGCCAGCAGCTTGGGACAGGGGTCCTACAATGAGCAGTTCTTC. This gives the protein CASSLGQGSYNEQFF.

The chain employs TRBV20-1 and TRBJ2-7; TRBD2 matches 8 bases. This CDR3 comprises 12 residues. J was trimmed by 6 bases and V by 3 bases; bases with no gene match: 4. The germline V gene has CDR1 DFQATT and CDR2 SNEGSKA (reference sequence). The CDR3 nucleotides are TGCAGTGCTAGCGGGAGGGCCTCCGAGCAGTACTTC. Its protein product is CSASGRASEQYF.

The V and J genes are TRBV7-2 and TRBJ2-5, with D perhaps matching TRBD2 (6 bases). This CDR3 is 15 amino acids long. Trimming removed 0 bases at V and 4 bases at J, with 12 bases between. CDR1 and CDR2 (germline): SGHTA, FQGNSA. The CDR3 loop is CASSLAAGWGETQYF. The CDR3 DNA is TGTGCCAGCAGCTTAGCTGCGGGGTGGGGAGAGACCCAGTACTTC.

A single count supports this clonotype. This sequence joins TRBV5-1 and TRBJ2-1, with D perhaps assigned TRBD1 or TRBD2 (6 bases each). V lost 5 bases and J 8 bases, leaving 20 bases between the germline ends. The CDR3 totals 15 residues. The germline gives CDR1 SGHRS, CDR2 YFSETQ. CDR3 loop: CASSLFPGEADEQFF. The CDR3 DNA sequence: TGCGCCAGCAGTTTGTTCCCAGGGGAGGCCGATGAGCAGTTCTTC.

The CDR3 DNA follows: TGTGCCAGCAGGGACAGGGTTAGGATCATCTACGAGCAGTACTTC. It translates to CASRDRVRIIYEQYF. This chain joins TRBV4-2 and TRBJ2-7; TRBD1 matches 8 bases. The germline V gene has CDR1 LGHNA and CDR2 YNFKEQ. The CDR3 has 15 amino acids. Germline trimming cut 6 bases from V and 3 bases from J; bases unmatched to any gene: 10.

This clonotype was detected many times. The chain is built from TRBV18 and TRBJ2-7; a weak D match, TRBD1 (6 bases). The germline gives CDR1 KGHSH, CDR2 LQKENI. The germline V and J ends were trimmed by 6 bases and 5 bases, with 17 bases remaining between them. The CDR3 loop spans 14 amino acids. This CDR3 is CASSDGTSINEQYF. DNA of the CDR3: TGTGCCAGCTCGGACGGGACAAGTATAAACGAGCAGTACTTC.

Only a few counts were recorded for this clonotype. The V gene is TRBV6-5, the J gene TRBJ1-2; 8 positions agree with TRBD1. CDR1 is MNHEY and CDR2 is SVGAGI in the germline V gene. The CDR3 totals 14 residues. The ends lost 2 bases at V and 6 bases at J; junction bases unmatched: 5. The CDR3 sequence: CASSYEGQEDGYTF. The DNA for the CDR3 is TGTGCCAGCAGTTACGAGGGACAGGAGGATGGCTACACCTTC.

About this clonotype: It may be a read error: a sequence one base away is much more abundant. This chain connects TRBV29-1 to TRBJ2-1; 7 bases are a match to TRBD1. The J call is in doubt because the DNA end fits TRBJ2-7 better. This CDR3 is 14 amino acids long. Germline loops: CDR1 SQVTM, CDR2 ANQGSEA. The CDR3 DNA reads TGCAGCGTTCCAACAGGGGAACCCTACAATGAGCAGTACTTC. Encoded protein: CSVPTGEPYNEQYF.